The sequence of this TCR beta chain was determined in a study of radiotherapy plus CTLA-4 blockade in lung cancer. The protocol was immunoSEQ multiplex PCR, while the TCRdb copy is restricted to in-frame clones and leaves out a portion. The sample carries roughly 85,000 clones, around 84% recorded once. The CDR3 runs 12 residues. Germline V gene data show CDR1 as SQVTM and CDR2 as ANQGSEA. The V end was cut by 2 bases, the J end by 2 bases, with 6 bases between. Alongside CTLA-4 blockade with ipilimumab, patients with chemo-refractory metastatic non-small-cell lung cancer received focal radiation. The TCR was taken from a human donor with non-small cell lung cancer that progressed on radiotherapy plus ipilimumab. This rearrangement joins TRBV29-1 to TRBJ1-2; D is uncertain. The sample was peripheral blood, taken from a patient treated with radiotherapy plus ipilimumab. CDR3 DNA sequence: TGCAGCGTTGAATCAGGAAACTATGGCTACACCTTC. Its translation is CSVESGNYGYTF.